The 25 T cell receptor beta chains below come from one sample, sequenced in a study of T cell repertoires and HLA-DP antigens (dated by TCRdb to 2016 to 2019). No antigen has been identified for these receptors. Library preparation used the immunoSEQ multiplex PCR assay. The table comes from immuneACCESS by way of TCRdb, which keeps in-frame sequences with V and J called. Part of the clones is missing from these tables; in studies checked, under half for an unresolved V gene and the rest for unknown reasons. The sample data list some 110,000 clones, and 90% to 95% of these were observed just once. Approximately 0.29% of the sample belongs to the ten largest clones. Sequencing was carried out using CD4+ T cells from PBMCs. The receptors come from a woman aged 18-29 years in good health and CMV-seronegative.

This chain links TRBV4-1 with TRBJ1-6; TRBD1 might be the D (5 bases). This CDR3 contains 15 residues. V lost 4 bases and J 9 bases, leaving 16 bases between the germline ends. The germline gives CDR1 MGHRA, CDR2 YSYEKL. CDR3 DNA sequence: TGCGCCAGCAGCCGCGGAATGGGGGACTTTTCACCCCTCCACTTT. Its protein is CASSRGMGDFSPLHF.

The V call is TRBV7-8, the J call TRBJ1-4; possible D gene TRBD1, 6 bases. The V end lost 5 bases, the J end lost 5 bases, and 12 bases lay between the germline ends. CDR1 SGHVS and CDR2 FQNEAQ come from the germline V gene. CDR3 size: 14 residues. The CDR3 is CASSTGQMNEKLFF. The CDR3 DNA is TGTGCCAGCAGCACTGGACAGATGAATGAAAAACTGTTTTTT.

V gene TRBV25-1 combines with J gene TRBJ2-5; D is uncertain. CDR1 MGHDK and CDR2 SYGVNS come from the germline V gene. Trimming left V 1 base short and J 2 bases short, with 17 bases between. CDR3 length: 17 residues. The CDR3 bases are TGTGCCAGCAGTGAATCCACCGTTTATCCGGAGCAAGAGACCCAGTACTTC. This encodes CASSESTVYPEQETQYF.

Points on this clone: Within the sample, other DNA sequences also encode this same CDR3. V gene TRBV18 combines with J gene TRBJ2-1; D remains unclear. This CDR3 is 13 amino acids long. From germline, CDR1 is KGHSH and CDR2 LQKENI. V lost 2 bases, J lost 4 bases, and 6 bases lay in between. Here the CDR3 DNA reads TGTGCCAGCTCACCAAGCCGTTACAATGAGCAGTTCTTC. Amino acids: CASSPSRYNEQFF.

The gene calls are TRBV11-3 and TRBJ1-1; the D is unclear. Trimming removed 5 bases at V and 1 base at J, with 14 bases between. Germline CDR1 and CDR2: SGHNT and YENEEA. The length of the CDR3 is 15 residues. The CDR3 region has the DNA TGTGCCAGCAGCCTAGGAGTTTCATCGAACACTGAAGCTTTCTTT. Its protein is CASSLGVSSNTEAFF.

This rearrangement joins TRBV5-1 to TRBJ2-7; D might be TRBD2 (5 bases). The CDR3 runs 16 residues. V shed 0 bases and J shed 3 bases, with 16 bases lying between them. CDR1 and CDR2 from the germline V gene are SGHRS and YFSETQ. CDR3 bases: TGCGCCAGCAGCTTGGCTGTACTAGATGGCCTCTACGAGCAGTACTTC. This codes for CASSLAVLDGLYEQYF.

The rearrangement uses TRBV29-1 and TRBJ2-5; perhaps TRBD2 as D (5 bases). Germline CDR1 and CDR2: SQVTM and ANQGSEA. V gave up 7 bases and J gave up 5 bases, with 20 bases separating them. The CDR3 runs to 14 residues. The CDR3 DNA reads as TGCAGCGCGGAGGATTTGTGGGCGTCGGAGACCCAGTACTTC. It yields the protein CSAEDLWASETQYF.

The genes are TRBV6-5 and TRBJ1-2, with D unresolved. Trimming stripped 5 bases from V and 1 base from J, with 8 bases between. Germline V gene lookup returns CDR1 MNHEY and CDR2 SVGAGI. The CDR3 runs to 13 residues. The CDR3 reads CASSIRDNYGYTF. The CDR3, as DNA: TGTGCCAGCAGTATCCGGGATAACTATGGCTACACCTTC.

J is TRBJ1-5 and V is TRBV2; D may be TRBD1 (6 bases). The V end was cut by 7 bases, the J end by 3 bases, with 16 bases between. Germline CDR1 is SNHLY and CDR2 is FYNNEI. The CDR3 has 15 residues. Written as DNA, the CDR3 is TGTGCCAGCAAGCGATCGGGACATCCCAATCAGCCCCAGCATTTT. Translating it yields CASKRSGHPNQPQHF.

The CDR3 loop reads CASSRTGQVSGNTIYF. In DNA, the CDR3 is TGTGCCAGCAGCCGGACAGGACAGGTCTCTGGAAACACCATATATTTT. The gene calls are TRBV7-8 and TRBJ1-3, with TRBD1 identical over 7 bases. CDR1 and CDR2 from the germline V gene are SGHVS and FQNEAQ. The CDR3 contains 16 residues. V lost 5 bases and J lost 0; bases outside the gene matches: 7.

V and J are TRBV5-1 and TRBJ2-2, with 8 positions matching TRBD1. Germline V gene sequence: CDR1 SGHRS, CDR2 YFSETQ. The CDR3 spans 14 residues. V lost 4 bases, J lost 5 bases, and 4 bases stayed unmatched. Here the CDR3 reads CASSPDRATGELFF. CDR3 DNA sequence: TGCGCCAGCAGCCCGGACAGGGCAACCGGGGAGCTGTTTTTT.

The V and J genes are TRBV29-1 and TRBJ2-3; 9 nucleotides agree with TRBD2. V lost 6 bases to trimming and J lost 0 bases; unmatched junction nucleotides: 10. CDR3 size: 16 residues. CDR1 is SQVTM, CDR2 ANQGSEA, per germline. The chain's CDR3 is CSVMGGLAGSTDTQYF. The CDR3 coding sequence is TGCAGCGTCATGGGTGGGCTAGCGGGAAGCACAGATACGCAGTATTTT.

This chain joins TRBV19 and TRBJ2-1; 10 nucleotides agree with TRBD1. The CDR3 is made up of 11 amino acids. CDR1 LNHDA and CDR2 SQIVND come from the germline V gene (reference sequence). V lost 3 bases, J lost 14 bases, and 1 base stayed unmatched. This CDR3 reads CASSIGQGEFF. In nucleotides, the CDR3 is TGTGCCAGTAGTATCGGACAGGGGGAGTTCTTC.

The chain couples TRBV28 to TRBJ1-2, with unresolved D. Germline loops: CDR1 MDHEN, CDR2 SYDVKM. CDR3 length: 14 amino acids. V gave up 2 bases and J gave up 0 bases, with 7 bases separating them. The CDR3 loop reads CASSLGRTNYGYTF. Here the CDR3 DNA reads TGTGCCAGCAGTTTAGGCAGGACTAACTATGGCTACACCTTC.

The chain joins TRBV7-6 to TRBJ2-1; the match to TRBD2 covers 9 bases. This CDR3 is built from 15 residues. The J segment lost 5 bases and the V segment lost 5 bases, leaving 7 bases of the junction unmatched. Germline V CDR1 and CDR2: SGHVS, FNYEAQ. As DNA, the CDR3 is TGTGCCAGCAGCACCGGGACTAGCTCTCACAATGAGCAGTTCTTC. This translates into CASSTGTSSHNEQFF. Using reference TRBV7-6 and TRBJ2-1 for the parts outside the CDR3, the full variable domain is GAGVSQSPRYKVTKRGQDVALRCDPISGHVSLYWYRQALGQGPEFLTYFNYEAQQDKSGLPNDRFSAERPEGSISTLTIQRTEQRDSAMYRCASSTGTSSHNEQFFGPGTRLTVL.

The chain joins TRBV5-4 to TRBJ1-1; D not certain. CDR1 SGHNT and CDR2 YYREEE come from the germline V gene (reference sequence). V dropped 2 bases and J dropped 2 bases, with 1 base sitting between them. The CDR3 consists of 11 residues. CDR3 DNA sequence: TGTGCCAGCAGCTTCAACACTGAAGCTTTCTTT. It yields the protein CASSFNTEAFF.

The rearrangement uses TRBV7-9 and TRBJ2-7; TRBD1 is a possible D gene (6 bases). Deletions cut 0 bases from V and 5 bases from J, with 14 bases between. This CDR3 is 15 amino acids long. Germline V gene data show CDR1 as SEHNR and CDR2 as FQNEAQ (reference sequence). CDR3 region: CASSLALGAFDEQYF. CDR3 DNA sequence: TGTGCCAGCAGCTTAGCGTTGGGGGCGTTTGACGAGCAGTACTTC.

The CDR3: CSEGELFF. The CDR3 nucleotides are TGCAGTGAAGGGGAACTGTTTTTT. The chain is built from TRBV20-1 and TRBJ1-4; possible D gene TRBD1, 5 bases. Germline CDR1 DFQATT, CDR2 SNEGSKA (reference sequence). CDR3 length: 8 amino acids. V shed 7 bases and J shed 12 bases, with 6 bases lying between them.

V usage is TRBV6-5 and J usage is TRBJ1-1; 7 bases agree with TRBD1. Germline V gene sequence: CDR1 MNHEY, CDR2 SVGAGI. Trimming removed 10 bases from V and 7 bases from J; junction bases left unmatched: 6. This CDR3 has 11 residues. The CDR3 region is CAIRGLGEAFF. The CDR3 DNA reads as TGTGCCATAAGGGGGCTAGGTGAAGCTTTCTTT.

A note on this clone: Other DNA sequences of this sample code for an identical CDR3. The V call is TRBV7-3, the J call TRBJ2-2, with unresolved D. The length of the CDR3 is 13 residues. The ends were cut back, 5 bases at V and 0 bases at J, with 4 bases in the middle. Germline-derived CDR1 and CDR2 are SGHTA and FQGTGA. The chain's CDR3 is CASSLTNTGELFF. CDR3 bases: TGTGCCAGCAGCCTGACGAACACCGGGGAGCTGTTTTTT.

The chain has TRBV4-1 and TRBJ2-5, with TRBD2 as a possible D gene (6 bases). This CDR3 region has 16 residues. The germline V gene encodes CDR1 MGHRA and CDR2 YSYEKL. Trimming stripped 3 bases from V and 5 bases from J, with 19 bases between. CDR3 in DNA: TGCGCCAGCAGCCAGTCCTTGACTAGGGGAAAGGAGACCCAGTACTTC. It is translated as CASSQSLTRGKETQYF.

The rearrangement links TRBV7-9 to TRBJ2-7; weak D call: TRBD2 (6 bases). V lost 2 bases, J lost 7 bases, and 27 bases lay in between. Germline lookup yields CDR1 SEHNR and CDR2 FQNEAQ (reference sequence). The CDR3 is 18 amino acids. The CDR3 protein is CASSLSTLVGGGSPEQYF. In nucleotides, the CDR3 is TGTGCCAGCAGCTTAAGCACGTTAGTCGGGGGTGGCTCACCGGAGCAGTACTTC. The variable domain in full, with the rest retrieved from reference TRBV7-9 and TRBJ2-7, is DTGVSQNPRHKITKRGQNVTFRCDPISEHNRLYWYRQTLGQGPEFLTYFQNEAQLEKSRLLSDRFSAERPKGSFSTLEIQRTEQGDSAMYLCASSLSTLVGGGSPEQYFGPGTRLTVT.

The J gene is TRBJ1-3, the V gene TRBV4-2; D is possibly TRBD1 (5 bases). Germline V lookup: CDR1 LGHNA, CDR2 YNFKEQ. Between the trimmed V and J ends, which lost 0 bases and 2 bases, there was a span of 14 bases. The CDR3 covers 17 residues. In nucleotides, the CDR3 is TGTGCCAGCAGCCAAGAACCGGGAACGGGACCTGGAAACACCATATATTTT. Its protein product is CASSQEPGTGPGNTIYF.

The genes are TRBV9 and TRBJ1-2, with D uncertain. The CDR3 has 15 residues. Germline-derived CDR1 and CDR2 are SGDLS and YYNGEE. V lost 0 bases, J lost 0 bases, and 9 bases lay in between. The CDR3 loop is CASSVAPVPNYGYTF. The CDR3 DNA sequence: TGTGCCAGCAGCGTAGCTCCGGTCCCTAACTATGGCTACACCTTC.

This CDR3 reads CASSLLRDRGNSPLHF. For the CDR3, the DNA is TGTGCCAGCAGCTTACTCCGGGACAGGGGTAATTCACCCCTCCACTTT. The rearrangement uses TRBV7-9 and TRBJ1-6, with TRBD1 identical over 10 bases. Germline CDR1 SEHNR, CDR2 FQNEAQ (reference sequence). This CDR3 comprises 16 residues. V gave up 2 bases and J gave up 6 bases; unmatched junction bases: 4.